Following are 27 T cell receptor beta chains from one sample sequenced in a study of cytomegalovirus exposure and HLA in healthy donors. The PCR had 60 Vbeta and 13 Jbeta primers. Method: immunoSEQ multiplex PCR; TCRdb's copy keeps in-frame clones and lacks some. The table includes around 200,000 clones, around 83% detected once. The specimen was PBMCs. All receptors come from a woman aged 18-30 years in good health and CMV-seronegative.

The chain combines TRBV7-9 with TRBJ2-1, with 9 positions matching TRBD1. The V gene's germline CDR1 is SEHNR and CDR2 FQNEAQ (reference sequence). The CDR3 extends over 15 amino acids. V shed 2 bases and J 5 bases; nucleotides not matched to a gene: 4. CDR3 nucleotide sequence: TGTGCCAGCAGCTTAAGACAGGGGGAAAACAATGAGCAGTTCTTC. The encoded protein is CASSLRQGENNEQFF.

CDR3 sequence reads: CASSVEETSEQYF. Here the CDR3 DNA reads TGTGCCAGCAGCGTAGAGGAGACTTCGGAGCAGTACTTC. V gene TRBV9 combines with J gene TRBJ2-7; the D is unclear. V lost 0 bases to trimming and J lost 7 bases, with 11 bases between them. The CDR3 has 13 amino acids. Germline CDR1 and CDR2: SGDLS and YYNGEE.

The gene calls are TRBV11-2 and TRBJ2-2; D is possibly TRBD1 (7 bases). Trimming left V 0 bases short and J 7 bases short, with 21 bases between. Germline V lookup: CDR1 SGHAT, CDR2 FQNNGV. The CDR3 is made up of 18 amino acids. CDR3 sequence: CASSLDFIVGGGGGELFF. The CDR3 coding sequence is TGTGCCAGCAGCTTAGATTTCATAGTAGGAGGGGGCGGCGGGGAGCTGTTTTTT.

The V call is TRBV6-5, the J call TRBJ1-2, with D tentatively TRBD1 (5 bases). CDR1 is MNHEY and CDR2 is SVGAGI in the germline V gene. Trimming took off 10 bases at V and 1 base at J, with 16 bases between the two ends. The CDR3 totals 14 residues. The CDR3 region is CATRRQLLNYGYTF. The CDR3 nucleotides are TGTGCCACGAGAAGACAGCTACTTAACTATGGCTACACCTTC.

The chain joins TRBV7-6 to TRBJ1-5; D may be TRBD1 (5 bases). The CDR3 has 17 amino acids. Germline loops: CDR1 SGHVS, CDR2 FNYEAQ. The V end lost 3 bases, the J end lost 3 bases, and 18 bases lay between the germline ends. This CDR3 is CASSFQGKRMDNQPQHF. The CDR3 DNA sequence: TGTGCCAGCAGCTTCCAGGGAAAACGAATGGACAATCAGCCCCAGCATTTT.

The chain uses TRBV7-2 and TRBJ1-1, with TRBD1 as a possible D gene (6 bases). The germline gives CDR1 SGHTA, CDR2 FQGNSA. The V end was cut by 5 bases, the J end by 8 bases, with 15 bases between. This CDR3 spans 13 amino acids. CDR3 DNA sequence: TGTGCCAGCAGCGTAGGACAGCCGACGGAAGCTTTCTTT. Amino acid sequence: CASSVGQPTEAFF.

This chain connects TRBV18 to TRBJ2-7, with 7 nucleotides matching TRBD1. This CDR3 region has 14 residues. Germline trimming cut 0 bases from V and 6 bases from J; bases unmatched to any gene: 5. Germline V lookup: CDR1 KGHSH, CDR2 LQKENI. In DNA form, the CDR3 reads TGTGCCAGCTCACCACCCGGGGCAGGGGGCGAGCAGTACTTC. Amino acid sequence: CASSPPGAGGEQYF. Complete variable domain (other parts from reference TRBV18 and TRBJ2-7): NAGVMQNPRHLVRRRGQEARLRCSPMKGHSHVYWYRQLPEEGLKFMVYLQKENIIDESGMPKERFSAEFPKEGPSILRIQQVVRGDSAAYFCASSPPGAGGEQYFGPGTRLTVT.

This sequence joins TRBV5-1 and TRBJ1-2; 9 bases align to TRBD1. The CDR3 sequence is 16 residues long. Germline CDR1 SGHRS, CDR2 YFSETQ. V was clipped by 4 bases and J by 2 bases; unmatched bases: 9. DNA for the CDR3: TGCGCCAGCAGCACAGGGACAGGGCCATTCAACTATGGCTACACCTTC. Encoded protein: CASSTGTGPFNYGYTF.

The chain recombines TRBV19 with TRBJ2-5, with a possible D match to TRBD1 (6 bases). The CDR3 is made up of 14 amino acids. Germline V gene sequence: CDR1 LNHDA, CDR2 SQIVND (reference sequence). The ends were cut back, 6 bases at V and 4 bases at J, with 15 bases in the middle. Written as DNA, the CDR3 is TGTGCCAGTAGGGGAAACAGGGCAGGAGAGACCCAGTACTTC. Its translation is CASRGNRAGETQYF.

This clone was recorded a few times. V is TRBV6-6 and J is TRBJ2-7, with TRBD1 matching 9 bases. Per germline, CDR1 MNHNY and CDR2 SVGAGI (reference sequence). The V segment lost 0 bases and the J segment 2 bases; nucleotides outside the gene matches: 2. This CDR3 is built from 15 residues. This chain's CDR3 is CASSYSRDRAYEQYF. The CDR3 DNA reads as TGTGCCAGCAGTTACTCCAGGGACAGGGCCTACGAGCAGTACTTC.

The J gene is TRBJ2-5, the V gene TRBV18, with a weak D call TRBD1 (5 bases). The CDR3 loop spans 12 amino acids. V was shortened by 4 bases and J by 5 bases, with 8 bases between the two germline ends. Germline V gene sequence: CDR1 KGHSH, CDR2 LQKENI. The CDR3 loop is CASSQGSETQYF. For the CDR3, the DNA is TGTGCCAGCTCACAGGGGTCCGAGACCCAGTACTTC.

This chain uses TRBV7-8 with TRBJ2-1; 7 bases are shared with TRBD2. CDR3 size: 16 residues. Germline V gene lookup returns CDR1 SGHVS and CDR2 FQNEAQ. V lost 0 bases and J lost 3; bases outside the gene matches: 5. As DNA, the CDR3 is TGTGCCAGCAGCTTAGCGCCAAGCGGGATCTACAATGAGCAGTTCTTC. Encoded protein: CASSLAPSGIYNEQFF.

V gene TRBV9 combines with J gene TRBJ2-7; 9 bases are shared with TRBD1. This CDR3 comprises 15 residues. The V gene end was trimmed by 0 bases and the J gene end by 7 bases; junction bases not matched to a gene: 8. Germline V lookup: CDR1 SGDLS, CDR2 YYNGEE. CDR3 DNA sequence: TGTGCCAGCAGCGTAGCGGGGACAGGGACTGAGGAGCAGTACTTC. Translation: CASSVAGTGTEEQYF. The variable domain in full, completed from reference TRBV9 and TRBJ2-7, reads DSGVTQTPKHLITATGQRVTLRCSPRSGDLSVYWYQQSLDQGLQFLIQYYNGEERAKGNILERFSAQQFPDLHSELNLSSLELGDSALYFCASSVAGTGTEEQYFGPGTRLTVT.

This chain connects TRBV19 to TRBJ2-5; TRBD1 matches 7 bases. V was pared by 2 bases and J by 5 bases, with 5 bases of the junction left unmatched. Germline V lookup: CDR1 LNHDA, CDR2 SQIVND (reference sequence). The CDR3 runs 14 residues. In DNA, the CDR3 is TGTGCCAGTAGTATACAAACAGGGGCGGAGACCCAGTACTTC. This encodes CASSIQTGAETQYF.

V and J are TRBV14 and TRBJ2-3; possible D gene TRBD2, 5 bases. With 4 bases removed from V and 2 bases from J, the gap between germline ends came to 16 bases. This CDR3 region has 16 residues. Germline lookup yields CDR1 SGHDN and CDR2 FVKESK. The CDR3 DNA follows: TGTGCCAGCAGCCTTAGATATGAGGGCCCCACAGATACGCAGTATTTT. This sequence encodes CASSLRYEGPTDTQYF.

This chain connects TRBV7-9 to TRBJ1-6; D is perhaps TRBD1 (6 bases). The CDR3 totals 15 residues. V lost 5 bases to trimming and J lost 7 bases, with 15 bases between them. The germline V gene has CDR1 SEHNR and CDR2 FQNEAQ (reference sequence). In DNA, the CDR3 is TGTGCCAGCAGCCACGGTCGGACAGAGAATTCACCCCTCCACTTT. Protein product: CASSHGRTENSPLHF.

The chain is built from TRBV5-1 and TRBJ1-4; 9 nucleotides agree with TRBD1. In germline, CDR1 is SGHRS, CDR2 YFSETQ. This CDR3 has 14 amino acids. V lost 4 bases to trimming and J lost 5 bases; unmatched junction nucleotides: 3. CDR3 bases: TGCGCCAGCAGCGGCGACAGGGGGAATGAAAAACTGTTTTTT. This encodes CASSGDRGNEKLFF.

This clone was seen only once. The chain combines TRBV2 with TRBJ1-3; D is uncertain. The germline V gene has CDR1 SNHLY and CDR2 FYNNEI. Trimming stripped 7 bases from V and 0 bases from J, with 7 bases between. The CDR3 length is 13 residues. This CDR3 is CASKTFSGNTIYF. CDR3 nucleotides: TGTGCCAGCAAGACTTTCTCTGGAAACACCATATATTTT. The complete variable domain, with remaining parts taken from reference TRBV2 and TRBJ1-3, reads EPEVTQTPSHQVTQMGQEVILRCVPISNHLYFYWYRQILGQKVEFLVSFYNNEISEKSEIFDDQFSVERPDGSNFTLKIRSTKLEDSAMYFCASKTFSGNTIYFGEGSWLTVV.

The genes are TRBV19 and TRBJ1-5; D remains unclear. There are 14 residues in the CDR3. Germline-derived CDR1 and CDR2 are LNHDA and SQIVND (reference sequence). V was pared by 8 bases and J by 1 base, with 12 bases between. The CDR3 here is CASSPGYSNQPQHF. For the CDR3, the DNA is TGTGCCAGTTCCCCGGGTTACAGCAATCAGCCCCAGCATTTT. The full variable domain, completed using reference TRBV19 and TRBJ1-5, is DGGITQSPKYLFRKEGQNVTLSCEQNLNHDAMYWYRQDPGQGLRLIYYSQIVNDFQKGDIAEGYSVSREKKESFPLTVTSAQKNPTAFYLCASSPGYSNQPQHFGDGTRLSIL.

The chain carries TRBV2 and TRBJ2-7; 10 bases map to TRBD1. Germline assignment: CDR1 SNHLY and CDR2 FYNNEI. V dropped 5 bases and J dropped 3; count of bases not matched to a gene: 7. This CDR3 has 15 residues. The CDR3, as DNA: TGTGCCAGCAGTACCTACCGGGACAGGGGCTACGAGCAGTACTTC. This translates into CASSTYRDRGYEQYF. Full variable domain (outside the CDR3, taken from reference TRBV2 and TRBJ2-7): EPEVTQTPSHQVTQMGQEVILRCVPISNHLYFYWYRQILGQKVEFLVSFYNNEISEKSEIFDDQFSVERPDGSNFTLKIRSTKLEDSAMYFCASSTYRDRGYEQYFGPGTRLTVT.

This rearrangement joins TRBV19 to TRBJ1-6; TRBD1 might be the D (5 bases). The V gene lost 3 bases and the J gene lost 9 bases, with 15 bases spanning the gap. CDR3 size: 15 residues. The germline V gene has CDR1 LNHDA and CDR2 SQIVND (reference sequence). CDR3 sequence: CASSIYFTGPSPLHF. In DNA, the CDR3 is TGTGCCAGTAGTATTTATTTTACAGGTCCTTCACCCCTCCACTTT.

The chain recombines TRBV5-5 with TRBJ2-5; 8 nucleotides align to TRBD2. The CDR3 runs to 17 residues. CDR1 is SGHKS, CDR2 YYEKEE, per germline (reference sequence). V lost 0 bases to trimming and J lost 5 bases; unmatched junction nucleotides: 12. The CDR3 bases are TGTGCCAGCAGCTTGGCCGTCGGGGGGGCCCTTCAGGAGACCCAGTACTTC. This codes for CASSLAVGGALQETQYF.

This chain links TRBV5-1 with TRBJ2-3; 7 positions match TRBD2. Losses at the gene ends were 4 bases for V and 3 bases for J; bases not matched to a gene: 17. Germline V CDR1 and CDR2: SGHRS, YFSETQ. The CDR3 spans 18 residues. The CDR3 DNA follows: TGCGCCAGCAGCCGAGACCACTCGCGGGAGTTCAATACAGATACGCAGTATTTT. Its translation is CASSRDHSREFNTDTQYF.

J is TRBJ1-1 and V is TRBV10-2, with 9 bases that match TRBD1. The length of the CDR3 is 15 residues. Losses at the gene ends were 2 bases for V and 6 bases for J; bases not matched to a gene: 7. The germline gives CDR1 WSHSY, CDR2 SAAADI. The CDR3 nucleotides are TGCGCCAGCAGTGAGCCGGGACAGGGAGCGCCTGAAGCTTTCTTT. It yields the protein CASSEPGQGAPEAFF.

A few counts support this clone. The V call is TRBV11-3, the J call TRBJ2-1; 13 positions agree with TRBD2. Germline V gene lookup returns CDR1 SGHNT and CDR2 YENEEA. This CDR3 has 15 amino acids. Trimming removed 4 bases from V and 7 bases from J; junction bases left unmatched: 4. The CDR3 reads CASSWTSGSLNEQFF. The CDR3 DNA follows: TGTGCCAGCAGCTGGACTAGCGGGAGTTTGAATGAGCAGTTCTTC. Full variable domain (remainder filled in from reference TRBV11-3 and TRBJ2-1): EAGVVQSPRYKIIEKKQPVAFWCNPISGHNTLYWYLQNLGQGPELLIRYENEEAVDDSQLPKDRFSAERLKGVDSTLKIQPAELGDSAVYLCASSWTSGSLNEQFFGPGTRLTVL.

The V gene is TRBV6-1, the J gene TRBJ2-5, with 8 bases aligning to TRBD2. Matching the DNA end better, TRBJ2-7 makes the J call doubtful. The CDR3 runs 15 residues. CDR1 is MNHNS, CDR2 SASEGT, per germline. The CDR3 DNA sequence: TGTGCCAGCAGTGAAGGGACGGGAGGGGGCTACGAGCAGTACTTC. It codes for CASSEGTGGGYEQYF.

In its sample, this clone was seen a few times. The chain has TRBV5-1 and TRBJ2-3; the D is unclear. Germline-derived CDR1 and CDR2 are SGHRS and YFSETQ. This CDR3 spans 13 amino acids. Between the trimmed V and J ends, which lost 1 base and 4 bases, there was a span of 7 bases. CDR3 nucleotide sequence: TGCGCCAGCAGCTTGTTCGAGGCAGATACGCAGTATTTT. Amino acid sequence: CASSLFEADTQYF.